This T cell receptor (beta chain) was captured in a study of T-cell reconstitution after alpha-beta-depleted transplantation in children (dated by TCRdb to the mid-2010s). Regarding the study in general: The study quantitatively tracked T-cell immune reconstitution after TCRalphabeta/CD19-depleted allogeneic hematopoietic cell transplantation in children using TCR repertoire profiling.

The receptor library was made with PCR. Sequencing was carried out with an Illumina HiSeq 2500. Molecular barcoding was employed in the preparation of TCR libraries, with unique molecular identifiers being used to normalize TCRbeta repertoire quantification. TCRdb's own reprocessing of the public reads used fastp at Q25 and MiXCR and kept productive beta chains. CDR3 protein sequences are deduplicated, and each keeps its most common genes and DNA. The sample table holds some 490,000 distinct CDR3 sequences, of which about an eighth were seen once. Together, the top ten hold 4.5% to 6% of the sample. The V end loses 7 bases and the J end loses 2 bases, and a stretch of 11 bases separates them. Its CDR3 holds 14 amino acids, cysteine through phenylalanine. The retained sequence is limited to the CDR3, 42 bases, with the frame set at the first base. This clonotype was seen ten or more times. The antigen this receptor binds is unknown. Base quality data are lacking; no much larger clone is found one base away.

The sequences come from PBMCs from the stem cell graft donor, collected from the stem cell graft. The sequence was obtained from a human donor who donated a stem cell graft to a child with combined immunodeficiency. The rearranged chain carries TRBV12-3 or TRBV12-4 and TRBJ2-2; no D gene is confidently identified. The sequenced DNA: TGTGCCAGCACCCCCCGCGCCAACACCGGGGAGCTGTTTTTT. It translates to CASTPRANTGELFF.